This T cell receptor beta chain was identified during a study of T cell repertoires in cytomegalovirus infection. Study summary: CMV infection and matching HLA type were both indicated by public TCR beta signatures.

Comments on this clonotype: Its target is unknown. A much larger clone sits a single nucleotide away, making a read error possible.

Germline loops: CDR1 SNHLY, CDR2 FYNNEI. This CDR3 contains 14 residues. Broader study findings: HLA-C-restricted CMV-specific TCR beta clonotypes were dominant in the ex vivo response. The cumulative frequency of public TCR beta families identified carriers of CMV plus the relevant HLA.

In TCRdb, the reads were re-called with MiXCR into one record per CDR3 protein. The sample carries about 180,000 distinct CDR3 sequences, 13% to 15% recorded once. The receptor's source is a human donor in good health (CMV status not recorded). Some clones in this sample may be carry-over from other donors' samples. The rearrangement uses TRBV2 and TRBJ1-5; no reliable D call. Specimen: PBMCs. In DNA form, the CDR3 reads TGTGCCAGCAGTGTGGGCGCAGTCAATCAGCCCCAGCTTTTT. Its protein is CASSVGAVNQPQLF. Drawing the rest from reference TRBV2 and TRBJ1-5, the complete variable domain is EPEVTQTPSHQVTQMGQEVILRCVPISNHLYFYWYRQILGQKVEFLVSFYNNEISEKSEIFDDQFSVERPDGSNFTLKIRSTKLEDSAMYFCASSVGAVNQPQLFGDGTRLSIL.